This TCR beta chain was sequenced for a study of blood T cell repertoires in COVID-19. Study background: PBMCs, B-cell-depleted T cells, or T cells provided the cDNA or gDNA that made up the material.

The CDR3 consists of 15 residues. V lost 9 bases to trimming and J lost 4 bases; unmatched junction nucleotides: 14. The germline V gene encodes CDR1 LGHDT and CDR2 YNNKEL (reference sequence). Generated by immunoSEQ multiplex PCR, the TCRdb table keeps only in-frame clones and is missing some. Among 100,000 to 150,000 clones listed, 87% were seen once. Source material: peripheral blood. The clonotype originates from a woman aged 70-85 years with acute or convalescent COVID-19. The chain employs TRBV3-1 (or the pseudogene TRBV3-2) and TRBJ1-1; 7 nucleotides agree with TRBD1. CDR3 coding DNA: TGTGCCAGGGAAGAAAGCGACAGGGAACGCACTGAAGCTTTCTTT. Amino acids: CAREESDRERTEAFF.